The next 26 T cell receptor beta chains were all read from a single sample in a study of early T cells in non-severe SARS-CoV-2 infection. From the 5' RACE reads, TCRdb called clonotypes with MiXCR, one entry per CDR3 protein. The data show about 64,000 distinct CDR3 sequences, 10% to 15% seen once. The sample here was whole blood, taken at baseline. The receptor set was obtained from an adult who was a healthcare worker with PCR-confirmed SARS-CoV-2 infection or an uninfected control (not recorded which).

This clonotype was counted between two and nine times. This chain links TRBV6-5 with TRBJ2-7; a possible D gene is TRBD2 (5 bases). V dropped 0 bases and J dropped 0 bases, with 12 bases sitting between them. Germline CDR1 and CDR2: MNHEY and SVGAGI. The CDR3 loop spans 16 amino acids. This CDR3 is CASSYSRVFSSYEQYF. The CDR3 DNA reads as TGTGCCAGCAGTTACTCGCGGGTTTTCAGCTCCTACGAGCAGTACTTC.

In nucleotides, the CDR3 is TGTGCCAGCAGTCCCCTTGGGGGAGTGACCTACGAGCAGTACTTC. Its protein product is CASSPLGGVTYEQYF. J is TRBJ2-7 and V is TRBV27, with D perhaps given as TRBD1 or TRBD2 (5 bases each). Trimming took 5 bases from V and 2 from J, leaving 16 bases between them. CDR1 is MNHEY and CDR2 is SMNVEV in the germline V gene (reference sequence). The CDR3 is 15 residues long.

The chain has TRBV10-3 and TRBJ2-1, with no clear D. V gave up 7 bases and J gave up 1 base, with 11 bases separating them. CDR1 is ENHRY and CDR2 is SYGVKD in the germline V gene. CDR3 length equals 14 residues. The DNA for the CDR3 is TGTGCCATCAAGAAGACAAAGTCCTACAATGAGCAGTTCTTC. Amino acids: CAIKKTKSYNEQFF.

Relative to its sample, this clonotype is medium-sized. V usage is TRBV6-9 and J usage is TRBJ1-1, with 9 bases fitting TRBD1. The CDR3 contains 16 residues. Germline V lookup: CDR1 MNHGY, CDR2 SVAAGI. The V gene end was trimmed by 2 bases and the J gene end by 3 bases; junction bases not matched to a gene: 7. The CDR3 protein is CASSYTLWTGDTEAFF. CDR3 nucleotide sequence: TGTGCCAGCAGTTATACTTTATGGACAGGGGACACTGAAGCTTTCTTT.

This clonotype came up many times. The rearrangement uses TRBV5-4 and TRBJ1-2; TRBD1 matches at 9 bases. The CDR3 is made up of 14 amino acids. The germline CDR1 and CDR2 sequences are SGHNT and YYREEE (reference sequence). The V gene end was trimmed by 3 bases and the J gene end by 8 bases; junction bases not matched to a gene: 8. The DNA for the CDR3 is TGTGCCAGCAGCTCTGCACAGGGGGCGAGGGGCTACACCTTC. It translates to CASSSAQGARGYTF.

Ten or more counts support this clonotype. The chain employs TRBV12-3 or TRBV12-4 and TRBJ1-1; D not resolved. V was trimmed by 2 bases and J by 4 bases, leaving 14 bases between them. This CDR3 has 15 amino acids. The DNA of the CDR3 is TGTGCCAGCAGTTTAAGGTCAGTCGGTGGCACTGAAGCTTTCTTT. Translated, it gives CASSLRSVGGTEAFF.

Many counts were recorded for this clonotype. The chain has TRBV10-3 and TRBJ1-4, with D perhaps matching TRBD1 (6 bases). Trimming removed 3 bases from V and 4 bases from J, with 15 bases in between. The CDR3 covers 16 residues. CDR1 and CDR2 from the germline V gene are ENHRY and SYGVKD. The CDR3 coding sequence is TGTGCCATCAGTGAAGGGGGATTGAGACTTAATGAAAAACTGTTTTTT. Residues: CAISEGGLRLNEKLFF.

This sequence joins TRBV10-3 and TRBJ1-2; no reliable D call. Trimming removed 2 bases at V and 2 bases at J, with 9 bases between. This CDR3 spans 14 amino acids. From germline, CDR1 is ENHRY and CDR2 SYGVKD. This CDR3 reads CAISEGPGNYGYTF. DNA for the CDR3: TGTGCCATCAGTGAGGGCCCGGGGAACTATGGCTACACCTTC.

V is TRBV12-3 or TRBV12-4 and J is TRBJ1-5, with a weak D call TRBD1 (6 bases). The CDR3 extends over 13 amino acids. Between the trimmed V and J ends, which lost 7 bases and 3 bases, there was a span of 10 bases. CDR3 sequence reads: CASNQGINQPQHF. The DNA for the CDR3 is TGTGCCAGCAACCAGGGGATCAATCAGCCCCAGCATTTT.

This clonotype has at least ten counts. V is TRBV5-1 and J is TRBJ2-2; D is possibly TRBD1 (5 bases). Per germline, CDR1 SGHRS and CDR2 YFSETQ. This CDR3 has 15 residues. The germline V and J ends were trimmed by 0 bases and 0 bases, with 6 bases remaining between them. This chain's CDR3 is CASSLAGPNTGELFF. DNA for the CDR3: TGCGCCAGCAGCTTGGCAGGGCCGAACACCGGGGAGCTGTTTTTT.

DNA of the CDR3: TGTGCCAGCAGTTTTAGACTAGCGGCCGCCTACGAGCAGTACTTC. This encodes CASSFRLAAAYEQYF. V is TRBV12-3 or TRBV12-4 and J is TRBJ2-7, with 9 bases aligning to TRBD2. With V trimmed by 3 bases and J by 2 bases, 5 bases remained unmatched. The CDR3 extends over 15 amino acids.

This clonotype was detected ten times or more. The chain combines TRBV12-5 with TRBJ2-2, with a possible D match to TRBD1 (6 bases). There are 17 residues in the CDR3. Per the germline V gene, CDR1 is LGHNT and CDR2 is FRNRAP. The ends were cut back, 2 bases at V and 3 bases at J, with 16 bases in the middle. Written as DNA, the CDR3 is TGTGCTAGTGGTTTGCCCAGGGGAAAGCAGGACACCGGGGAGCTGTTTTTT. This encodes CASGLPRGKQDTGELFF.

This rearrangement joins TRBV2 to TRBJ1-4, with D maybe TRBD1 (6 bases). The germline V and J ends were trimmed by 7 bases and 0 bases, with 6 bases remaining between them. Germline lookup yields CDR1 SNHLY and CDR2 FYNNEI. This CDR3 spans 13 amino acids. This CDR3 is CASKGATNEKLFF. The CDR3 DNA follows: TGTGCCAGCAAGGGGGCAACTAATGAAAAACTGTTTTTT.

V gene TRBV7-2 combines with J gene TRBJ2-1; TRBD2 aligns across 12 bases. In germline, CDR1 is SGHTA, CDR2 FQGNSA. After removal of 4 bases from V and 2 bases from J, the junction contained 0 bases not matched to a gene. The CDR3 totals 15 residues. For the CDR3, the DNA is TGTGCCAGCAGCTGGACTAGCGGGGCCTACAATGAGCAGTTCTTC. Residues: CASSWTSGAYNEQFF.

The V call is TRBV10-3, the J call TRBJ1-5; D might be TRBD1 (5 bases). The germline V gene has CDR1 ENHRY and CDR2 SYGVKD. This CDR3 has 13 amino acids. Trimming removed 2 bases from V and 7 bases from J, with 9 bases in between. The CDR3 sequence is CAISEQGEQPQHF. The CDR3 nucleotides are TGTGCCATCAGTGAGCAGGGAGAACAGCCCCAGCATTTT.

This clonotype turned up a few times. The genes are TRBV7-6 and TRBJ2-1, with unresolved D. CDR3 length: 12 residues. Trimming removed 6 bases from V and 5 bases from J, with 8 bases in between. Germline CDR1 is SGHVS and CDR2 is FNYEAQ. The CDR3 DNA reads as TGTGCCAGCAGAAATCTAAACAATGAGCAGTTCTTC. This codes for CASRNLNNEQFF.

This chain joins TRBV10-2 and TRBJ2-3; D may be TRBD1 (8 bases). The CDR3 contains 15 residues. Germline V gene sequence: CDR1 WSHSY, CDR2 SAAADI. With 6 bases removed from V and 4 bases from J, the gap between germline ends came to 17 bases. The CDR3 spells CASRTTGGVADTQYF. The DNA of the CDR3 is TGCGCCAGCAGAACAACAGGGGGGGTTGCAGATACGCAGTATTTT.

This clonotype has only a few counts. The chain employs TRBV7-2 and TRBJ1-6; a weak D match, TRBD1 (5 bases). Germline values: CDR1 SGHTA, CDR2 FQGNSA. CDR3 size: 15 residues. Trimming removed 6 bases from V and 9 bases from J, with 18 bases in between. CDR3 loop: CASRLKGLQISPLHF. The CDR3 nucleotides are TGTGCCAGCAGGCTTAAGGGACTGCAGATTTCACCCCTCCACTTT.

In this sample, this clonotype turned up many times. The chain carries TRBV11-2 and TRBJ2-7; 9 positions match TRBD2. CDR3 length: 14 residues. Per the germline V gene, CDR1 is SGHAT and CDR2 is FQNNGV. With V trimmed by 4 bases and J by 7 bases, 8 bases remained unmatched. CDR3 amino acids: CASSYNGLAGEQYF. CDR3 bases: TGTGCCAGCAGCTACAACGGGCTAGCGGGAGAGCAGTACTTC.

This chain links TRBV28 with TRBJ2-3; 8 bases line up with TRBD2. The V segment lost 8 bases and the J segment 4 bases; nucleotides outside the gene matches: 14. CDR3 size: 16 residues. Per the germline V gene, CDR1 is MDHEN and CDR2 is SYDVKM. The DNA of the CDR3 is TGTGCCAGCGGATTCGGGAGGGGCCCTAAGGCAGATACGCAGTATTTT. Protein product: CASGFGRGPKADTQYF.

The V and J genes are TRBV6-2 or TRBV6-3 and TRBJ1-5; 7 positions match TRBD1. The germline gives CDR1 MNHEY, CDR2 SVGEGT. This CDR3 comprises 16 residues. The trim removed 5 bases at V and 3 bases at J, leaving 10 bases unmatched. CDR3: CASSTPTGLDNQPQHF. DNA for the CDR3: TGTGCCAGCAGTACTCCGACAGGGTTGGACAATCAGCCCCAGCATTTT.

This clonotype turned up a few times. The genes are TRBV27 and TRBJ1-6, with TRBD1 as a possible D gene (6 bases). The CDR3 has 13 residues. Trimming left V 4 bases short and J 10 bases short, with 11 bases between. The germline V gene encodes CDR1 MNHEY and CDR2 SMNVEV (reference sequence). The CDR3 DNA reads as TGTGCCAGCAGTTGGGGGCTCGGATCACCCCTCCACTTT. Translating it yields CASSWGLGSPLHF.

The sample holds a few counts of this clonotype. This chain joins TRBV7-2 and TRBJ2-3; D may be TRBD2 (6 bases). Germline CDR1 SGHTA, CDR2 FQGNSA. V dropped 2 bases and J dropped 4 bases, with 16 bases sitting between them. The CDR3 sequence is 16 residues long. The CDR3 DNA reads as TGTGCCAGCAGCTTAAGTAAACTAGCACTGTCAGATACGCAGTATTTT. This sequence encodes CASSLSKLALSDTQYF.

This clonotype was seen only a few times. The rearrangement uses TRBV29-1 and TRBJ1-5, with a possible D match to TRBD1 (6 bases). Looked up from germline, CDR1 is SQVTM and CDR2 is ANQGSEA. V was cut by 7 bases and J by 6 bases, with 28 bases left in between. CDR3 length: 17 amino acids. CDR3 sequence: CSATMRGDQSEGQPQHF. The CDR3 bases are TGCAGCGCCACGATGAGGGGGGATCAATCTGAGGGTCAGCCCCAGCATTTT.

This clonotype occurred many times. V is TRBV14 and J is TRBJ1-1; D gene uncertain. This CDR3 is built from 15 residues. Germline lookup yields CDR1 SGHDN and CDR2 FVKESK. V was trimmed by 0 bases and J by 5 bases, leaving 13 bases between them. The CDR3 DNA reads TGTGCCAGCAGCCAAGATCTAGGGCGCAGAACTGAAGCTTTCTTT. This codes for CASSQDLGRRTEAFF.

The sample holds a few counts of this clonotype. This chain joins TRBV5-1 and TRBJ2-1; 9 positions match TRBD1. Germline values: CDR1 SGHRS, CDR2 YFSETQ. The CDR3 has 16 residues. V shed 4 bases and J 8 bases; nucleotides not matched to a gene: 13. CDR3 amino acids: CASSRSWTGVGDEQFF. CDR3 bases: TGCGCCAGCAGCCGCAGTTGGACAGGGGTCGGCGATGAGCAGTTCTTC.